This T cell receptor beta chain derives from a study of cytomegalovirus exposure and HLA in healthy donors. Notes on the study in general: When presence/absence was analysed, sequencing depth was taken to be roughly uniform across donors. The study put some 150 TCR beta chains on its list as cytomegalovirus-associated.

Germline V gene lookup returns CDR1 SGHAT and CDR2 FQNNGV. CDR3 length: 15 residues. Trimming pared 5 bases from V and 2 bases from J, leaving 16 bases between. Points on this clone: Its antigen is currently unknown.

Use of 60 Vbeta and 13 Jbeta primers characterized the PCR. TCRdb's table, derived via immunoSEQ multiplex PCR, lists solely in-frame clones and lacks some. This table holds approximately 180,000 clones, about 88% found once. Sequenced sample: PBMCs. The source of this sequence is a woman aged 18-35 years in good health and CMV-seronegative. The chain uses TRBV11-2 and TRBJ2-7, with D possibly matching TRBD2 (6 bases). CDR3 sequence (DNA): TGTGCCAGCAGCCTGGGGGTGGCGGGAACCTACGAGCAGTACTTC. It is translated as CASSLGVAGTYEQYF.